These 3 T cell receptor beta chains were sequenced from one sample in a study of blood T cell repertoires in COVID-19. Profiled with immunoSEQ multiplex PCR; TCRdb holds only in-frame clones, not every one. The table lists fewer than 85,000 clones, around 80% of them singletons. Sequences were obtained from peripheral blood. The source of these receptors is a woman in her fifties or sixties with acute or convalescent COVID-19.

The V and J genes are TRBV11-2 and TRBJ1-6; 10 nucleotides agree with TRBD1. The V and J ends lost 5 bases and 5 bases, in that order; junction bases with no gene match: 6. This CDR3 has 16 residues. The V gene's germline CDR1 is SGHAT and CDR2 FQNNGV. The DNA for the CDR3 is TGTGCCAGCAGCGACCGGGACAGGGGAGATAATTCACCCCTCCACTTT. This gives the protein CASSDRDRGDNSPLHF. Full variable domain (rest looked up from reference TRBV11-2 and TRBJ1-6): EAGVAQSPRYKIIEKRQSVAFWCNPISGHATLYWYQQILGQGPKLLIQFQNNGVVDDSQLPKDRFSAERLKGVDSTLKIQPAKLEDSAVYLCASSDRDRGDNSPLHFGNGTRLTVT.

The CDR3 nucleotides read TGTGCCACCAGTGAGTCCGGGACAGGGGGGGCAGATACGCAGTATTTT. It is translated as CATSESGTGGADTQYF. The V gene is TRBV24-1, the J gene TRBJ2-3; 11 nucleotides line up with TRBD1. V gave up 4 bases and J gave up 4 bases; unmatched junction bases: 6. CDR1 and CDR2 from the germline V gene are KGHDR and SFDVKD. This CDR3 region has 16 residues.

The J gene is TRBJ2-7, the V gene TRBV10-3; D is undetermined. V lost 0 bases, J lost 3 bases, and 9 bases lay in between. Per the germline V gene, CDR1 is ENHRY and CDR2 is SYGVKD. The length of the CDR3 is 14 residues. CDR3 region: CAISESKSSYEQYF. The CDR3 nucleotides read TGTGCCATCAGTGAGTCAAAGAGTAGCTACGAGCAGTACTTC.